This T cell receptor beta chain was captured by sequencing in a study of regulatory T cells in long-lasting Graves disease. The sample's time point: persistent/refractory GD, antithyroid drugs over 5 years with positive TRAb. Making the TCR library involved RNA that had been extracted from PBMCs. This clonotype was recorded a few times. V trimming: 4 bases; J trimming: 6 bases; junction bases outside the gene matches: 15. The CDR3 is 16 amino acids. Germline V gene lookup returns CDR1 SGDLS and CDR2 YYNGEE. Assembly of TCR beta libraries relied on iRepertoire HTBI primers together with Arm-PCR of CDR3 regions. TCRdb fed the multiplex PCR reads into MiXCR, producing one record per CDR3 protein. Found here are some 340,000 distinct CDR3 sequences, roughly 25% of them singletons; the top ten hold less than 30%.

This material consisted of peripheral blood mononuclear cells (PBMCs), taken when the disease was refractory, from a patient treated with antithyroid drugs. The chain has TRBV9 and TRBJ2-7; 8 positions agree with TRBD1. The TCR was taken from a woman aged 40 to 50 with Graves disease. The CDR3 nucleotides read TGTGCCAGCAGCCCGAGTTCCGGGACAGGATCGCGCGAGCAGTACTTC. The encoded protein is CASSPSSGTGSREQYF. The full variable domain, in which reference TRBV9 and TRBJ2-7 provide the parts outside the CDR3, is DSGVTQTPKHLITATGQRVTLRCSPRSGDLSVYWYQQSLDQGLQFLIQYYNGEERAKGNILERFSAQQFPDLHSELNLSSLELGDSALYFCASSPSSGTGSREQYFGPGTRLTVT.